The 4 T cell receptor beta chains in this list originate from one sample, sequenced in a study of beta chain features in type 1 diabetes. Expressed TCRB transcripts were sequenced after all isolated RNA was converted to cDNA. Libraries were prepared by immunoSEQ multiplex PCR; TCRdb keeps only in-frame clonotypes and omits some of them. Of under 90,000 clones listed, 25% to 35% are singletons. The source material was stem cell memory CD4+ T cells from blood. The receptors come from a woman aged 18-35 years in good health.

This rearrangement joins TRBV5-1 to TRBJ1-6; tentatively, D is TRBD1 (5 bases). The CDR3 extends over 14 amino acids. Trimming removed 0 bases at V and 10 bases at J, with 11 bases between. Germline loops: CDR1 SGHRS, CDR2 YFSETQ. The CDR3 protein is CASSLGQRSSPLHF. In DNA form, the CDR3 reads TGCGCCAGCAGCTTGGGACAGAGGTCGTCACCCCTCCACTTT.

This CDR3 reads CASSSGTGKLTEAFF. The DNA for the CDR3 is TGTGCCAGCAGCTCCGGGACAGGGAAGTTAACTGAAGCTTTCTTT. The rearrangement joins TRBV7-2 to TRBJ1-1, with TRBD1 matching over 9 bases. The junction had 8 bases not matched to a gene; V was cut back by 4 bases and J by 5 bases. Germline V gene data show CDR1 as SGHTA and CDR2 as FQGNSA. The CDR3 is 15 residues long.

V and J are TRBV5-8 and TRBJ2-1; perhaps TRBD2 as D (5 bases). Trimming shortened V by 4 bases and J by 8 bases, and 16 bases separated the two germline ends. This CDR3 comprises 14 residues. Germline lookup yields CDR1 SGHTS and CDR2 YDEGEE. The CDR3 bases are TGTGCCAGCAGCCATTGGACTCTTTCGGATGAGCAGTTCTTC. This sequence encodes CASSHWTLSDEQFF.

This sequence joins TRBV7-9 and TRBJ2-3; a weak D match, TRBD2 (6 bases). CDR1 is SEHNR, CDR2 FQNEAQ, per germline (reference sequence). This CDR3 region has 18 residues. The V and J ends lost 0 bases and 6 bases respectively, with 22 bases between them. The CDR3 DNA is TGTGCCAGCAGCTTAGCCCTGGGCGGGAACCTAGGGACGGATACGCAGTATTTT. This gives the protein CASSLALGGNLGTDTQYF.